This TCR beta chain was sequenced for a study of T cells after yellow fever vaccination. This clonotype turned up a few times. Its antigen is not known. The junction had 3 bases not matched to a gene; V was cut back by 4 bases and J by 0 bases. CDR3 length: 15 amino acids. Per germline, CDR1 ENHRY and CDR2 SYGVKD. One entry per CDR3 protein, called by TCRdb with MiXCR from the 5' RACE reads. The top ten clones hold just under 15% of a sample with 500,000 to 650,000 distinct CDR3 sequences, approximately 13% of them seen once. General study findings and limits: A weaker secondary response peaked on day 5, the primary on day 15.

The chain couples TRBV10-3 to TRBJ2-1; 7 bases map to TRBD1. Specimen: PBMCs, collected on the day of the yellow fever booster vaccination. This sequence was found in a young man who received the YFV17D yellow fever vaccine. The CDR3 DNA follows: TGTGCCATCAGTGGAAGGGGGCTCTCCTACAATGAGCAGTTCTTC. Amino acid sequence: CAISGRGLSYNEQFF.